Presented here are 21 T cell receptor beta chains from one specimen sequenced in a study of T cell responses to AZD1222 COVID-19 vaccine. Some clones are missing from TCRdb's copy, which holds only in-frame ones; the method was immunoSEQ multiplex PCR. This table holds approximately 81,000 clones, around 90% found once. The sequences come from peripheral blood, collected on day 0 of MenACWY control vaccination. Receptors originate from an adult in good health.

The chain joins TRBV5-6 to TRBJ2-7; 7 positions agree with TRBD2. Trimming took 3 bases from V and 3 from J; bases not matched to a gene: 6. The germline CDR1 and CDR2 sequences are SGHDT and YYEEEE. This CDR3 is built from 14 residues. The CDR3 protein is CASSWASGNYEQYF. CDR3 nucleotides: TGTGCCAGCAGCTGGGCCAGCGGGAACTACGAGCAGTACTTC.

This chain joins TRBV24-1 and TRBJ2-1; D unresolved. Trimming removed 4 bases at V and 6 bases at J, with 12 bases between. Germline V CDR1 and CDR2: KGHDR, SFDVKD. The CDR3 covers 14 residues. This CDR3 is CATSDQVTGNEQFF. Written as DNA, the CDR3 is TGTGCCACCAGTGACCAAGTTACCGGCAATGAGCAGTTCTTC.

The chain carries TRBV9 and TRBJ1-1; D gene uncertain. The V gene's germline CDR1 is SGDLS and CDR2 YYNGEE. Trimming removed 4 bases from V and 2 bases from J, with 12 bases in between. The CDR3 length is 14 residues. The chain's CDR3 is CASSIGPDNTEAFF. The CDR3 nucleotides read TGTGCCAGCAGCATCGGACCTGACAACACTGAAGCTTTCTTT.

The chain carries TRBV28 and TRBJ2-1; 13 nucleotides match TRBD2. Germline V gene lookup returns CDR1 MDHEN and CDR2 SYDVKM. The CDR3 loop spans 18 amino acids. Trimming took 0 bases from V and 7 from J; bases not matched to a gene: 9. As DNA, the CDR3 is TGTGCCAGCAGTTTATGGGGACTAGCGGGACAATCGGGGAATGAGCAGTTCTTC. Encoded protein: CASSLWGLAGQSGNEQFF. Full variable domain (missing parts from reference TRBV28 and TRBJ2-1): DVKVTQSSRYLVKRTGEKVFLECVQDMDHENMFWYRQDPGLGLRLIYFSYDVKMKEKGDIPEGYSVSREKKERFSLILESASTNQTSMYLCASSLWGLAGQSGNEQFFGPGTRLTVL.

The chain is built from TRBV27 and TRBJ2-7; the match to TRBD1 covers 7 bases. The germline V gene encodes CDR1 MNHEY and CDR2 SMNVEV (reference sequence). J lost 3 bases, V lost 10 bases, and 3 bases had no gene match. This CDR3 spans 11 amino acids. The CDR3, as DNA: TGTGCCACCCGGACAGGCTACGAGCAGTACTTC. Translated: CATRTGYEQYF.

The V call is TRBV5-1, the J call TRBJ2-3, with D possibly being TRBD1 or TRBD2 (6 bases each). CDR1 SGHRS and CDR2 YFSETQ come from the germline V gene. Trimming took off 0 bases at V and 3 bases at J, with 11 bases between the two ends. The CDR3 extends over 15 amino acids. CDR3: CASSLGGAPTDTQYF. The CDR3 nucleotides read TGCGCCAGCAGCTTGGGGGGGGCGCCGACAGATACGCAGTATTTT.

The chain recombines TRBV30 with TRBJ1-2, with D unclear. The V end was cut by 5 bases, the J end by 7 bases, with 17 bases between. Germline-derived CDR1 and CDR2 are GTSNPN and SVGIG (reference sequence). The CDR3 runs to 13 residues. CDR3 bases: TGTGCCTGGGGACCGGGCTCGGGAGCTGGCTACACCTTC. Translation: CAWGPGSGAGYTF.

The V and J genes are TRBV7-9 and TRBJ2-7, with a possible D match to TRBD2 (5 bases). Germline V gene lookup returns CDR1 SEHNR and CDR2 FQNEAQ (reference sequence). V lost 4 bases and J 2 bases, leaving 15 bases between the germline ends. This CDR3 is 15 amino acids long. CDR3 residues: CASSSLVTGTYEQYF. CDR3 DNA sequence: TGTGCCAGCAGCTCCCTGGTTACCGGGACCTACGAGCAGTACTTC. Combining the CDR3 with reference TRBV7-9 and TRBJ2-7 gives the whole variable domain DTGVSQNPRHKITKRGQNVTFRCDPISEHNRLYWYRQTLGQGPEFLTYFQNEAQLEKSRLLSDRFSAERPKGSFSTLEIQRTEQGDSAMYLCASSSLVTGTYEQYFGPGTRLTVT.

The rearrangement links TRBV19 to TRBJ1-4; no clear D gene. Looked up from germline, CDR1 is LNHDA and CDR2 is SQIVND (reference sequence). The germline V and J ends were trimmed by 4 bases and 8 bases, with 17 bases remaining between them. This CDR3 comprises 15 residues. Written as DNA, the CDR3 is TGTGCCAGTAGTAAGGGAACCATTTGGGAGGAAAAACTGTTTTTT. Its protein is CASSKGTIWEEKLFF. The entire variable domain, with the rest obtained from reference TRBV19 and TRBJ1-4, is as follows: DGGITQSPKYLFRKEGQNVTLSCEQNLNHDAMYWYRQDPGQGLRLIYYSQIVNDFQKGDIAEGYSVSREKKESFPLTVTSAQKNPTAFYLCASSKGTIWEEKLFFGSGTQLSVL.

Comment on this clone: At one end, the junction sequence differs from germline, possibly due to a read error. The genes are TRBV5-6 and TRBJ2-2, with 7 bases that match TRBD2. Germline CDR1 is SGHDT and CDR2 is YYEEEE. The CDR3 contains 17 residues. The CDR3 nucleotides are TGTGCCAGCAGCACCCCCACTTATCGGGAGGTAACCCGGGGAGCTGTTTTT. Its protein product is CASSTPTYREVTRGAVF.

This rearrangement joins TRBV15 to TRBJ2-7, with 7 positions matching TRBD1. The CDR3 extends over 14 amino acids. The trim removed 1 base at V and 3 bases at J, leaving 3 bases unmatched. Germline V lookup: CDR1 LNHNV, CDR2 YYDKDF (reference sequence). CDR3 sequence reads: CATSRGQGVYEQYF. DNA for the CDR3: TGTGCCACCAGCAGAGGGCAGGGGGTCTACGAGCAGTACTTC.

CDR3 in amino acids: CASSPGQAINSPLHF. CDR3 coding DNA: TGCGCCAGCAGTCCCGGACAGGCGATTAATTCACCCCTCCACTTT. The chain links TRBV5-1 to TRBJ1-6, with 7 bases that match TRBD1. The CDR3 extends over 15 amino acids. J was trimmed by 6 bases and V by 5 bases; bases with no gene match: 8. Germline V gives CDR1 SGHRS, CDR2 YFSETQ.

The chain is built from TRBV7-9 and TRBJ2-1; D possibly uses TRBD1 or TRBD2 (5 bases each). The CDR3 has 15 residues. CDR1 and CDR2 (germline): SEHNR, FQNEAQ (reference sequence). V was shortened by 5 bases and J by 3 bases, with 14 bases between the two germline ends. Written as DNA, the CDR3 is TGTGCCAGCAGCCGCCAGGGACGGCTCTACAATGAGCAGTTCTTC. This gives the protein CASSRQGRLYNEQFF.

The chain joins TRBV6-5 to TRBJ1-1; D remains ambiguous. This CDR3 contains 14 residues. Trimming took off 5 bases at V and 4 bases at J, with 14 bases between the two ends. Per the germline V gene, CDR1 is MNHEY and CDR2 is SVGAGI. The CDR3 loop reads CASSPLPTATEAFF. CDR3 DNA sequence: TGTGCCAGCAGTCCCCTTCCCACGGCCACTGAAGCTTTCTTT.

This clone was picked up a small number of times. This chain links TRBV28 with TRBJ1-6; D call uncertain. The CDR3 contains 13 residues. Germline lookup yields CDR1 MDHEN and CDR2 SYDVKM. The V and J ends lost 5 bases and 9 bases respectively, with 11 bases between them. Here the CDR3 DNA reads TGTGCCAGCAGTAGTAGAGGAGCTTCACCCCTCCACTTT. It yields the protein CASSSRGASPLHF.

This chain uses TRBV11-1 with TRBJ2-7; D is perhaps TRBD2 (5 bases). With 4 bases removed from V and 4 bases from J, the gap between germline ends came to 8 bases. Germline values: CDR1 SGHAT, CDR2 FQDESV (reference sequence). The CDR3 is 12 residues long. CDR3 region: CASSSGVYEQYF. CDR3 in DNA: TGTGCCAGCAGCTCCGGGGTTTACGAGCAGTACTTC.

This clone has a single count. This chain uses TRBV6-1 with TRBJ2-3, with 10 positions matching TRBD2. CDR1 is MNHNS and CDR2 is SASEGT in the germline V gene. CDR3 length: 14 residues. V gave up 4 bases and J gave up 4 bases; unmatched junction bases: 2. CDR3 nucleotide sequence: TGTGCCAGCAGTGTAGCGGGAGGTGCAGATACGCAGTATTTT. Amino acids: CASSVAGGADTQYF.

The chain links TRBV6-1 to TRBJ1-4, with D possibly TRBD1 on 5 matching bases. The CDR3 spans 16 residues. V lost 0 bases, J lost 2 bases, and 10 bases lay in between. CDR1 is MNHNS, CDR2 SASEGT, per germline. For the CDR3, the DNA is TGTGCCAGCAGTGAAGCGATCGGGGGGACTAATGAAAAACTGTTTTTT. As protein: CASSEAIGGTNEKLFF.

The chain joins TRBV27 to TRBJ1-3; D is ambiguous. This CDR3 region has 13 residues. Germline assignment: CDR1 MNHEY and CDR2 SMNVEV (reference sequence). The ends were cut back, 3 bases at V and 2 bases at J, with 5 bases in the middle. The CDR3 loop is CASSLVAGNTIYF. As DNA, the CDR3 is TGTGCCAGCAGTTTGGTGGCTGGAAACACCATATATTTT.

The CDR3 reads CASTSDVSSYNEQFF. The DNA of the CDR3 is TGTGCCAGTACCTCGGACGTGAGCTCCTACAATGAGCAGTTCTTC. The chain couples TRBV19 to TRBJ2-1; D not certain. The CDR3 is made up of 15 amino acids. V was trimmed by 7 bases and J by 0 bases, leaving 13 bases between them. The germline V gene encodes CDR1 LNHDA and CDR2 SQIVND (reference sequence).

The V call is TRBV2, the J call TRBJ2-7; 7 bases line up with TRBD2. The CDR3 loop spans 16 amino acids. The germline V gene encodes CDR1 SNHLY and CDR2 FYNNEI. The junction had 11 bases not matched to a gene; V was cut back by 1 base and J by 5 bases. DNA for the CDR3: TGTGCCAGCAGTGAAGGCCCCTGGGCGGGAGAGGACGAGCAGTACTTC. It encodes CASSEGPWAGEDEQYF.